The next 32 T cell receptor beta chains were all read from a single sample in a study of OX40 agonist ivuxolimab in advanced cancers. Some clones are missing from TCRdb's copy, which holds only in-frame ones; the method was immunoSEQ multiplex PCR. In the table there are 50,000 to 85,000 clones, about 85% of which are singletons. Sequenced here: CD4+ or CD8+ T cells sorted from blood, sampled in a trial of the OX40 agonist ivuxolimab. These receptors were collected from an adult with an advanced solid tumor such as melanoma, head and neck, liver or kidney cancer.

The chain links TRBV5-1 to TRBJ2-1, with 8 positions matching TRBD2. The germline V gene has CDR1 SGHRS and CDR2 YFSETQ. V gave up 2 bases and J gave up 5 bases; unmatched junction bases: 3. CDR3 length: 14 residues. CDR3 residues: CASSLSGSHNEQFF. CDR3 sequence (DNA): TGCGCCAGCAGCTTAAGCGGGAGTCACAATGAGCAGTTCTTC.

This chain links TRBV13 with TRBJ1-3, with D tentatively TRBD1 (5 bases). The germline V gene has CDR1 PRHDT and CDR2 FYEKMQ (reference sequence). V shed 1 base and J shed 3 bases, with 10 bases lying between them. This CDR3 spans 15 amino acids. The CDR3: CASSLEGEIGNTIYF. The DNA for the CDR3 is TGTGCCAGCAGCTTAGAAGGGGAGATTGGAAACACCATATATTTT.

The chain joins TRBV6-5 to TRBJ1-3; D is possibly TRBD1 (5 bases). Trimming left V 6 bases short and J 2 bases short, with 14 bases between. There are 15 residues in the CDR3. Germline V gene lookup returns CDR1 MNHEY and CDR2 SVGAGI. CDR3 bases: TGTGCCAGCAGATTAGAGACAGAACCTGGAAACACCATATATTTT. Translation gives CASRLETEPGNTIYF.

The chain links TRBV7-9 to TRBJ2-7, with D unclear. Trimming removed 0 bases at V and 5 bases at J, with 17 bases between. There are 16 residues in the CDR3. Germline loops: CDR1 SEHNR, CDR2 FQNEAQ (reference sequence). CDR3 DNA: TGTGCCAGCAGCTTAGCGCTGGCCTTAGTAGTCCACGAGCAGTACTTC. Protein product: CASSLALALVVHEQYF.

This clone was seen only a few times. V and J are TRBV30 and TRBJ1-1, with D unresolved. There are 15 residues in the CDR3. Per the germline V gene, CDR1 is GTSNPN and CDR2 is SVGIG (reference sequence). V lost 3 bases and J 5 bases, leaving 19 bases between the germline ends. Here the CDR3 reads CAWRPLSAGLTEAFF. The CDR3 DNA follows: TGTGCCTGGAGACCCCTTTCGGCTGGACTTACTGAAGCTTTCTTT.

The J gene is TRBJ2-5, the V gene TRBV7-3; D not resolved. The CDR3 spans 15 residues. CDR1 is SGHTA, CDR2 FQGTGA, per germline. The ends were cut back, 2 bases at V and 4 bases at J, with 14 bases in the middle. The CDR3 bases are TGTGCCAGCAGCTTAGGTCGAACTGTGGGAGAGACCCAGTACTTC. It encodes CASSLGRTVGETQYF.

The V call is TRBV5-8, the J call TRBJ2-1, with 8 bases matching TRBD1. The CDR3 loop spans 15 amino acids. Germline-derived CDR1 and CDR2 are SGHTS and YDEGEE. Losses at the gene ends were 4 bases for V and 5 bases for J; bases not matched to a gene: 8. The CDR3 loop reads CASSPGTGLDNEQFF. In DNA form, the CDR3 reads TGTGCCAGCAGCCCCGGGACAGGTTTAGACAATGAGCAGTTCTTC.

V usage is TRBV28 and J usage is TRBJ2-1; 8 bases fit TRBD2. In germline, CDR1 is MDHEN, CDR2 SYDVKM. J gave up 6 bases and V 2 bases, and 9 bases lay outside the gene matches. This CDR3 is 16 amino acids long. CDR3 sequence reads: CASSLRGGRMGNEQFF. CDR3 nucleotide sequence: TGTGCCAGCAGTTTACGGGGGGGGAGGATGGGCAATGAGCAGTTCTTC. The full variable domain, its missing parts supplied by reference TRBV28 and TRBJ2-1, is DVKVTQSSRYLVKRTGEKVFLECVQDMDHENMFWYRQDPGLGLRLIYFSYDVKMKEKGDIPEGYSVSREKKERFSLILESASTNQTSMYLCASSLRGGRMGNEQFFGPGTRLTVL.

Concerning this clone: An end of the junction differs from the germline gene, which may be a read error. The chain carries TRBV4-1 and TRBJ1-2; D may be TRBD1 (6 bases). The germline V gene encodes CDR1 MGHRA and CDR2 YSYEKL. This CDR3 has 13 residues. This CDR3 is CASTQVGAGGYTF. DNA of the CDR3: TGCGCCAGCACCCAAGTGGGGGCCGGTGGCTACACCTTC.

This rearrangement joins TRBV28 to TRBJ1-2, with TRBD1 matching 10 bases. V shed 3 bases, J shed 3 bases, and the junction held 7 bases outside the gene matches. Germline V lookup: CDR1 MDHEN, CDR2 SYDVKM. CDR3 length: 16 amino acids. The CDR3 bases are TGTGCCAGCAGTTTCCGGGACAGGGGTCGAGACTATGGCTACACCTTC. This translates into CASSFRDRGRDYGYTF.

V and J are TRBV7-9 and TRBJ1-1; 8 nucleotides match TRBD1. With V trimmed by 3 bases and J by 6 bases, 6 bases remained unmatched. Germline lookup yields CDR1 SEHNR and CDR2 FQNEAQ (reference sequence). This CDR3 is 14 amino acids long. The CDR3 protein is CASSFHDRGSEAFF. Written as DNA, the CDR3 is TGTGCCAGCAGCTTTCACGACAGGGGTTCTGAAGCTTTCTTT.

The chain has TRBV28 and TRBJ1-3; 7 bases agree with TRBD1. Germline CDR1 is MDHEN and CDR2 is SYDVKM. Germline trimming cut 4 bases from V and 3 bases from J; bases unmatched to any gene: 6. The CDR3 loop spans 15 amino acids. The CDR3 is CASSSPDRHGNTIYF. The CDR3 nucleotides read TGTGCCAGCAGTTCCCCGGACAGGCATGGAAACACCATATATTTT.

The rearrangement joins TRBV30 to TRBJ2-2; D gene uncertain. The germline V gene has CDR1 GTSNPN and CDR2 SVGIG (reference sequence). The length of the CDR3 is 12 residues. V was cut by 2 bases and J by 5 bases, with 6 bases left in between. CDR3 nucleotides: TGTGCCTGGAGTCCAACAACCGGGGAGCTGTTTTTT. Its protein is CAWSPTTGELFF.

The chain has TRBV4-3 and TRBJ2-2; TRBD1 matches 7 bases. The CDR3 contains 16 residues. The germline CDR1 and CDR2 sequences are LGHNA and YSLEER. The V and J ends lost 1 base and 3 bases, in that order; junction bases with no gene match: 5. CDR3 protein: CASSQGQGLHTGELFF. The CDR3 DNA is TGCGCCAGCAGCCAAGGACAGGGTTTGCACACCGGGGAGCTGTTTTTT.

In this sample, this clone turned up once. The rearrangement uses TRBV5-1 and TRBJ2-1; TRBD2 matches 10 bases. This CDR3 has 16 residues. The ends lost 3 bases at V and 4 bases at J; junction bases unmatched: 7. CDR1 is SGHRS, CDR2 YFSETQ, per germline. CDR3 sequence reads: CASSSGLAEGYNEQFF. CDR3 sequence (DNA): TGCGCCAGCAGCTCAGGACTAGCGGAGGGGTACAATGAGCAGTTCTTC.

V is TRBV21-1 and J is TRBJ1-2. TRBV21-1 is classified as a pseudogene. The CDR3 runs to 11 residues. This CDR3 is CASRGAEGYTF. CDR3 DNA: TGTGCCAGCAGAGGAGCGGAGGGCTACACCTTC.

The J gene is TRBJ2-1, the V gene TRBV15; 10 bases agree with TRBD1. The junction had 10 bases not matched to a gene; V was cut back by 4 bases and J by 10 bases. The V gene's germline CDR1 is LNHNV and CDR2 YYDKDF (reference sequence). The CDR3 spans 15 residues. CDR3 amino acids: CATSNTGTGVGEQFF. As DNA, the CDR3 is TGTGCCACCAGCAATACCGGGACAGGGGTCGGGGAGCAGTTCTTC.

This clone was observed at least ten times. The CDR3: CASSLLSTGRTYEQYF. CDR3 DNA sequence: TGCGCCAGCAGCCTCCTTAGTACCGGGAGGACTTACGAGCAGTACTTC. This chain uses TRBV4-1 with TRBJ2-7; TRBD2 matches at 7 bases. The CDR3 runs 16 residues. CDR1 is MGHRA and CDR2 is YSYEKL in the germline V gene. Unmatched junction bases numbered 13, after V lost 4 bases and J lost 4 bases.

This clone turned up a few times. This chain connects TRBV28 to TRBJ2-1, with 8 bases lining up with TRBD1. V shed 5 bases, J shed 0 bases, and the junction held 3 bases outside the gene matches. In germline, CDR1 is MDHEN, CDR2 SYDVKM. This CDR3 region has 15 residues. This CDR3 is CASSRTGPSYNEQFF. CDR3 DNA: TGTGCCAGCAGTAGGACAGGGCCCTCCTACAATGAGCAGTTCTTC.

This chain uses TRBV7-8 with TRBJ2-3; perhaps TRBD1 as D (6 bases). Germline V lookup: CDR1 SGHVS, CDR2 FQNEAQ. The CDR3 is 14 residues long. V was trimmed by 2 bases and J by 1 base, leaving 7 bases between them. The chain's CDR3 is CASSLWTGTDTQYF. The CDR3 coding sequence is TGTGCCAGCAGCTTATGGACAGGCACAGATACGCAGTATTTT.

The chain links TRBV18 to TRBJ2-7; weak D call: TRBD2 (6 bases). V was trimmed by 2 bases and J by 5 bases, leaving 16 bases between them. In germline, CDR1 is KGHSH, CDR2 LQKENI. The CDR3 runs to 15 residues. The chain's CDR3 is CASSPEEGPTHEQYF. The CDR3, as DNA: TGTGCCAGCTCACCAGAGGAGGGACCGACCCACGAGCAGTACTTC.

This clone has just one count. The J gene is TRBJ1-6, the V gene TRBV7-9, with D unclear. V was cut by 4 bases and J by 4 bases, with 8 bases left in between. Germline-derived CDR1 and CDR2 are SEHNR and FQNEAQ (reference sequence). This CDR3 is built from 14 residues. CDR3 bases: TGTGCCAGCAGCTGGAAAATGTATAATTCACCCCTCCACTTT. Amino acid sequence: CASSWKMYNSPLHF. Variable domain in full (rest from reference TRBV7-9 and TRBJ1-6): DTGVSQNPRHKITKRGQNVTFRCDPISEHNRLYWYRQTLGQGPEFLTYFQNEAQLEKSRLLSDRFSAERPKGSFSTLEIQRTEQGDSAMYLCASSWKMYNSPLHFGNGTRLTVT.

This clone was seen a handful of times. This chain uses TRBV7-9 with TRBJ1-1, with D possibly TRBD1 on 5 matching bases. Germline V gene lookup returns CDR1 SEHNR and CDR2 FQNEAQ (reference sequence). V lost 4 bases, J lost 4 bases, and 10 bases lay in between. There are 13 residues in the CDR3. In DNA, the CDR3 is TGTGCCAGCAGCTACAGCGGGGGCACTGAAGCTTTCTTT. This codes for CASSYSGGTEAFF.

The V call is TRBV2, the J call TRBJ2-1; D remains ambiguous. CDR3 size: 13 residues. Trimming took 9 bases from V and 6 from J, leaving 15 bases between them. Germline assignment: CDR1 SNHLY and CDR2 FYNNEI. The CDR3 is CASTETRLNEQFF. CDR3 nucleotides: TGTGCCAGTACAGAGACCCGCCTCAATGAGCAGTTCTTC. The full variable domain, in which reference TRBV2 and TRBJ2-1 provide the parts outside the CDR3, is EPEVTQTPSHQVTQMGQEVILRCVPISNHLYFYWYRQILGQKVEFLVSFYNNEISEKSEIFDDQFSVERPDGSNFTLKIRSTKLEDSAMYFCASTETRLNEQFFGPGTRLTVL.

In its sample, this clone was seen a few times. The gene calls are TRBV7-2 and TRBJ1-2; possibly TRBD1 for D (5 bases). Germline V gene sequence: CDR1 SGHTA, CDR2 FQGNSA. This CDR3 comprises 12 residues. Trimming removed 3 bases from V and 8 bases from J, with 10 bases in between. CDR3 in DNA: TGTGCCAGCAGCTTGGGACCGGGCGGCTACACCTTC. Translated: CASSLGPGGYTF.

This rearrangement joins TRBV18 to TRBJ2-7; tentative D call: TRBD1 (5 bases). V was cut by 3 bases and J by 0 bases, with 6 bases left in between. The CDR3 length is 13 residues. The V gene's germline CDR1 is KGHSH and CDR2 LQKENI. The CDR3 coding sequence is TGTGCCAGCTCACCGACAGCCTCCTACGAGCAGTACTTC. Its protein product is CASSPTASYEQYF. Looking up the rest from reference TRBV18 and TRBJ2-7 gives the full variable domain: NAGVMQNPRHLVRRRGQEARLRCSPMKGHSHVYWYRQLPEEGLKFMVYLQKENIIDESGMPKERFSAEFPKEGPSILRIQQVVRGDSAAYFCASSPTASYEQYFGPGTRLTVT.

This clone was counted a few times. The chain couples TRBV6-1 to TRBJ1-5, with a tentative D call TRBD1 (5 bases). This CDR3 has 16 residues. Germline V gene sequence: CDR1 MNHNS, CDR2 SASEGT. Trimming took 2 bases from V and 2 from J, leaving 13 bases between them. The CDR3, as DNA: TGTGCCAGCAGTGAAAGGGCAGGGAGTGGCAATCAGCCCCAGCATTTT. Translated, it gives CASSERAGSGNQPQHF.

The rearrangement links TRBV7-3 to TRBJ2-6; D may be TRBD2 (6 bases). V lost 2 bases to trimming and J lost 4 bases, with 15 bases between them. Germline CDR1 is SGHTA and CDR2 is FQGTGA. The CDR3 has 17 amino acids. In DNA, the CDR3 is TGTGCCAGCAGCTTAGCGGGGCGGATAACGGGGGCCAACGTCCTGACTTTC. Amino acids: CASSLAGRITGANVLTF.

This chain joins TRBV5-5 and TRBJ2-6; D is unresolved. The germline V and J ends were trimmed by 5 bases and 4 bases, with 7 bases remaining between them. Per the germline V gene, CDR1 is SGHKS and CDR2 is YYEKEE (reference sequence). There are 13 residues in the CDR3. CDR3 sequence: CASRFLGANVLTF. CDR3 sequence (DNA): TGTGCCAGCAGGTTTCTAGGGGCCAACGTCCTGACTTTC.

This rearrangement joins TRBV5-1 to TRBJ2-7, with 10 bases matching TRBD2. Unmatched junction bases numbered 6, after V lost 1 base and J lost 2 bases. This CDR3 comprises 16 residues. Germline CDR1 SGHRS, CDR2 YFSETQ. CDR3 amino acids: CASSLSLAGATYEQYF. Here the CDR3 DNA reads TGCGCCAGCAGCTTGTCTCTAGCGGGAGCCACCTACGAGCAGTACTTC.

The rearrangement uses TRBV10-3 and TRBJ2-2, with a weak D call TRBD1 (7 bases). V was clipped by 6 bases and J by 4 bases, with 15 bases between them. The germline V gene encodes CDR1 ENHRY and CDR2 SYGVKD. This CDR3 comprises 15 residues. Written as DNA, the CDR3 is TGTGCCATCAGAGACAGGGCGGAGGGCACCGGGGAGCTGTTTTTT. It is translated as CAIRDRAEGTGELFF.

The chain combines TRBV30 with TRBJ1-1, with 7 nucleotides matching TRBD1. This CDR3 spans 12 amino acids. After removal of 5 bases from V and 3 bases from J, the junction contained 3 bases not matched to a gene. CDR1 and CDR2 from the germline V gene are GTSNPN and SVGIG (reference sequence). CDR3 sequence (DNA): TGTGCCTGGGGGGGACAGTACACTGAAGCTTTCTTT. This codes for CAWGGQYTEAFF.